This T cell receptor beta chain emerged from a study of T-cell reconstitution after alpha-beta-depleted transplantation in children. Broader study findings: Expanded graft clones, several hundred of them, were reportedly the source of alpha-beta T cells about two months after transplant. Surviving recipient T cells and thymic progenitors underlay high day-60 TCRbeta diversity in some patients. Newly produced T cells mostly provided counts and TCRbeta diversity after one year, as hyperexpanded clones declined.

The CDR3 spans 16 residues. V lost 0 bases and J lost 4; bases outside the gene matches: 8. Germline CDR1 is LGHDT and CDR2 is YNNKEL (reference sequence). For TCRbeta, the library was prepared with unique molecular identifiers. TCRdb itself ran the PCR reads through MiXCR, one entry per CDR3 protein. The sample lists hundreds of thousands of distinct CDR3 sequences, 15% to 20% occurring once. In the case of this clonotype: Its antigen remains unidentified.

The specimen comprised PBMCs, mostly from graft donor cells, sampled 360 days after TCRalphabeta/CD19-depleted stem cell transplant. The chain combines TRBV3-1 with TRBJ2-7, with TRBD1 identical over 8 bases. This sequence originates from a boy in the first two years of life who had a stem cell transplant for Wiskott-Aldrich syndrome, so the T cells may come from the graft donor. The CDR3 spells CASSQDRWGTGYEQYF. The DNA for the CDR3 is TGTGCCAGCAGCCAAGATCGTTGGGGGACAGGATACGAGCAGTACTTC.